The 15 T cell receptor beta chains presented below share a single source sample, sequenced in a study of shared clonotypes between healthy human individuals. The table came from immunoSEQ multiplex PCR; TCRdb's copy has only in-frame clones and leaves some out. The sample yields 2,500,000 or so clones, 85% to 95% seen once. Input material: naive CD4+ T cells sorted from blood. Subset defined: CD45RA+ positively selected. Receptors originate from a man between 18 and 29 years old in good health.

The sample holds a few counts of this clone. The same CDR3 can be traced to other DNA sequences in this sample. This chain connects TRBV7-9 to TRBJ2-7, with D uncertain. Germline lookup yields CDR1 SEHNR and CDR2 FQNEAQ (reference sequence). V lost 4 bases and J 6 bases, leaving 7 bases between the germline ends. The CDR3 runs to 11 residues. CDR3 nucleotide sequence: TGTGCCAGCAGCTCAGGCGGCGAGCAGTACTTC. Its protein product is CASSSGGEQYF. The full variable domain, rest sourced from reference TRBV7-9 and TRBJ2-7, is DTGVSQNPRHKITKRGQNVTFRCDPISEHNRLYWYRQTLGQGPEFLTYFQNEAQLEKSRLLSDRFSAERPKGSFSTLEIQRTEQGDSAMYLCASSSGGEQYFGPGTRLTVT.

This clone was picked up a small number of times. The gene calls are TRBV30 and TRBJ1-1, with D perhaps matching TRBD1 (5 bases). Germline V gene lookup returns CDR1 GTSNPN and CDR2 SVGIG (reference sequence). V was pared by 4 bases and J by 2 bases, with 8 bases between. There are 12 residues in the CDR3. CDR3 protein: CAWKRGNTEAFF. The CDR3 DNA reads TGTGCCTGGAAAAGGGGAAACACTGAAGCTTTCTTT.

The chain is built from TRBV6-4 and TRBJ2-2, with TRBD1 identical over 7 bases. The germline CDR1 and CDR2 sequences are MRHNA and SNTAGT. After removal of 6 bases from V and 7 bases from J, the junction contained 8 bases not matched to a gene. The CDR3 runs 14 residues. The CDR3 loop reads CASRDRVDIGELFF. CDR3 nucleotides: TGTGCCAGCAGAGACAGGGTAGACATCGGGGAGCTGTTTTTT.

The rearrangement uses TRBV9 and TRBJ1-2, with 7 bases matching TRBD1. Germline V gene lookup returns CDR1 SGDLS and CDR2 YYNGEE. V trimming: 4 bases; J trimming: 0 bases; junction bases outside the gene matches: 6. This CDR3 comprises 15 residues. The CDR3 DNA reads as TGTGCCAGCAGCCCAGGGGGGACAGCTAACTATGGCTACACCTTC. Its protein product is CASSPGGTANYGYTF.

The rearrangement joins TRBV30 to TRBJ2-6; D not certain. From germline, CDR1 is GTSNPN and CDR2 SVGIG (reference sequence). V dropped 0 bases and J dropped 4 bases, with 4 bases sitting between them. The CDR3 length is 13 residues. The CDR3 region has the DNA TGTGCCTGGAGTGTAGTCGGGGCCAACGTCCTGACTTTC. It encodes CAWSVVGANVLTF. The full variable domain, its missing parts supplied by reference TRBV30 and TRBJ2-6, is SQTIHQWPATLVQPVGSPLSLECTVEGTSNPNLYWYRQAAGRGLQLLFYSVGIGQISSEVPQNLSASRPQDRQFILSSKKLLLSDSGFYLCAWSVVGANVLTFGAGSRLTVL.

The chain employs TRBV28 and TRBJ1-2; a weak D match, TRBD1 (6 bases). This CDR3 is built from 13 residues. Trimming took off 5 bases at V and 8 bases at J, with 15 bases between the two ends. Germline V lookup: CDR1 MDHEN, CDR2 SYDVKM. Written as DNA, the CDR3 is TGTGCCAGCAGTCCAGGGGATGTCGGCGGCTACACCTTC. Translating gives CASSPGDVGGYTF.

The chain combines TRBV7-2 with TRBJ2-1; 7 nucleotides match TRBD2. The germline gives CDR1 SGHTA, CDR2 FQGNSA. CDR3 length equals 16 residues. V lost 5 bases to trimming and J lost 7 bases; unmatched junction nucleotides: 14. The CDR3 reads CASSAVGRGGGNEQFF. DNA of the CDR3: TGTGCCAGCAGCGCCGTTGGACGGGGCGGGGGAAATGAGCAGTTCTTC.

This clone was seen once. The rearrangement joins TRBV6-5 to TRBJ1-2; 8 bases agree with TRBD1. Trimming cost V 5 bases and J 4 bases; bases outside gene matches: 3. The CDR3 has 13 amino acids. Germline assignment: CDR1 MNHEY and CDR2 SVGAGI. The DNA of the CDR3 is TGTGCCAGCAGTCTCGGGACAGGCTATGGCTACACCTTC. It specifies CASSLGTGYGYTF.

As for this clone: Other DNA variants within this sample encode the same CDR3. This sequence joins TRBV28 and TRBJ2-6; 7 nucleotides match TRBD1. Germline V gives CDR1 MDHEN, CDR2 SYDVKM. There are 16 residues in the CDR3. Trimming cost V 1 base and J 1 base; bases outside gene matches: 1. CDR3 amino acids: CASSLLTGSGANVLTF. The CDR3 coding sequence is TGTGCCAGCAGTTTATTGACAGGGTCTGGGGCCAACGTCCTGACTTTC.

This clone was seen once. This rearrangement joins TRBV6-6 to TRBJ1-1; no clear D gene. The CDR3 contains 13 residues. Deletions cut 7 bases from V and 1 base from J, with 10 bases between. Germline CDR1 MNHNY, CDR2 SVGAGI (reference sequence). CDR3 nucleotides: TGTGCCAGCATTAAGGCGGGGAACACTGAAGCTTTCTTT. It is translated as CASIKAGNTEAFF.

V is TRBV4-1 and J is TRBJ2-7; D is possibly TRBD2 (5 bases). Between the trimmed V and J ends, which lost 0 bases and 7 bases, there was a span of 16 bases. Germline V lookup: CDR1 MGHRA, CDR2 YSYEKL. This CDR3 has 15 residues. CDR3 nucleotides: TGCGCCAGCAGCCAAGAAGGAGGAAGTTTAAGGGAGCAGTACTTC. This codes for CASSQEGGSLREQYF.

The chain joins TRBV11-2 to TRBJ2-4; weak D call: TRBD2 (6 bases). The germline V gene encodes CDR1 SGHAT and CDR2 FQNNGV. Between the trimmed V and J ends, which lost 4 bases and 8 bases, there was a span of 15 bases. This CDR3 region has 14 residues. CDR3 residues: CASSSSGRMDIQYF. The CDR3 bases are TGTGCCAGCAGCTCTTCCGGGAGAATGGACATTCAGTACTTC.

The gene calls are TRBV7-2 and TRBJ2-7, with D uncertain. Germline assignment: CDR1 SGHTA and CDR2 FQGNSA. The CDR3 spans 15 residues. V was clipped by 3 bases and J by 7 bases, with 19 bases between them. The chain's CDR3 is CASSFLPTTEAEQYF. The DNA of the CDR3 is TGTGCCAGCAGCTTTTTGCCGACCACAGAGGCTGAGCAGTACTTC.

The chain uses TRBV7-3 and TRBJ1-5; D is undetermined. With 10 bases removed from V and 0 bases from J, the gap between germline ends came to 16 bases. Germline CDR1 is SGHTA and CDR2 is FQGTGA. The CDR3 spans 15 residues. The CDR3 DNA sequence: TGTGCCAACCAGTTTGGGTTAGATAGCAATCAGCCCCAGCATTTT. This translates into CANQFGLDSNQPQHF.

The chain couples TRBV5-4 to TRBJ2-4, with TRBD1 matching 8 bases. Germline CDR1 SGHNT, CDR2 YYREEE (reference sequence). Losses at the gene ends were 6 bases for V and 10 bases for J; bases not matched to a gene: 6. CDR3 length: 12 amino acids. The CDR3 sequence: CASKGTGSIQYF. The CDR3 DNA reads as TGTGCCAGCAAGGGGACAGGCTCAATTCAGTACTTC.